Each of the 13 T cell receptor beta chains below was sequenced from the same sample in a study of cytomegalovirus exposure and HLA in healthy donors. Primers included in the PCR were 60 Vbeta and 13 Jbeta primers. The table came from immunoSEQ multiplex PCR; TCRdb's copy has only in-frame clones and leaves some out. The sample has roughly 150,000 clones, under 70% seen once; the top ten hold about 10%. Sequenced: PBMCs. The origin of the receptors is a young man in good health and CMV-seropositive.

V gene TRBV11-3 combines with J gene TRBJ1-2; TRBD1 is a possible D gene (5 bases). Per germline, CDR1 SGHNT and CDR2 YENEEA. CDR3 size: 13 residues. V was trimmed by 3 bases and J by 4 bases, leaving 9 bases between them. The CDR3: CASSFGRAYGYTF. The CDR3 coding sequence is TGTGCCAGCAGCTTTGGCAGGGCCTATGGCTACACCTTC.

This clone was observed once. This rearrangement joins TRBV4-1 to TRBJ2-5; D is unresolved. The J call could be wrong; TRBJ2-7 is a better fit for the DNA end. Germline V gives CDR1 MGHRA, CDR2 YSYEKL. This CDR3 contains 15 residues. CDR3 amino acids: CASSQDTLLGYEQYF. As DNA, the CDR3 is TGCGCCAGCAGCCAAGATACCCTTCTAGGCTACGAGCAGTACTTC.

This clone occurred a few times. A junction end diverges from the germline sequence, so it may reflect a read error. This chain links TRBV2 with TRBJ1-4, with D possibly TRBD1 on 5 matching bases. Looked up from germline, CDR1 is SNHLY and CDR2 is FYNNEI. There are 17 residues in the CDR3. This chain's CDR3 is CASRDSWGGSTNEKLFF. CDR3 sequence (DNA): TGTGCCAGCCGTGACTCCTGGGGGGGTTCAACTAATGAAAAACTGTTTTTT.

This clone was counted only a few times. The CDR3 region has the DNA TGTGCCAGCCGGGAGGGACACCTTTCCTACGAGCAGTACTTC. This codes for CASREGHLSYEQYF. The rearrangement joins TRBV25-1 to TRBJ2-7; 8 bases map to TRBD2. The trim removed 8 bases at V and 1 base at J, leaving 7 bases unmatched. The CDR3 length is 14 residues. From germline, CDR1 is MGHDK and CDR2 SYGVNS.

The CDR3 is CASRAQYTEAFF. The CDR3 DNA sequence: TGTGCCAGCAGGGCACAGTACACTGAAGCTTTCTTT. The rearrangement joins TRBV25-1 to TRBJ1-1; D ambiguous. This CDR3 is built from 12 residues. Germline assignment: CDR1 MGHDK and CDR2 SYGVNS. The germline V and J ends were trimmed by 6 bases and 3 bases, with 8 bases remaining between them.

The V gene is TRBV27, the J gene TRBJ2-7; D is possibly TRBD1 (5 bases). Germline loops: CDR1 MNHEY, CDR2 SMNVEV (reference sequence). V was trimmed by 5 bases and J by 7 bases, leaving 15 bases between them. The CDR3 runs to 13 residues. The CDR3 loop reads CASSTQTEMEQYF. CDR3 nucleotides: TGTGCCAGCAGTACTCAGACAGAAATGGAGCAGTACTTC.

The chain couples TRBV28 to TRBJ2-3; TRBD1 might be the D (6 bases). The V end lost 6 bases, the J end lost 3 bases, and 13 bases lay between the germline ends. This CDR3 has 14 residues. Germline CDR1 and CDR2: MDHEN and SYDVKM. The DNA of the CDR3 is TGTGCCAGCAGACCGACAGGTAAAACAGATACGCAGTATTTT. It is translated as CASRPTGKTDTQYF.

This clone has only a few counts. The CDR3 DNA reads TGTGCCAGCAGCTTGCGGCAGGGGGAGACAGATACGCAGTATTTT. Amino acid sequence: CASSLRQGETDTQYF. V gene TRBV5-4 combines with J gene TRBJ2-3, with TRBD1 identical over 7 bases. The CDR3 is 15 residues long. CDR1 is SGHNT, CDR2 YYREEE, per germline (reference sequence). Losses at the gene ends were 1 base for V and 3 bases for J; bases not matched to a gene: 5.

The J gene is TRBJ2-2, the V gene TRBV28, with 8 bases fitting TRBD2. Trimming at V came to 6 bases and at J to 5 bases, leaving 11 bases not matched to a gene. This CDR3 region has 16 residues. CDR1 MDHEN and CDR2 SYDVKM come from the germline V gene. The CDR3 nucleotides are TGTGCCAGCAGAATTCAAAGCGGGAGACAGACCGGGGAGCTGTTTTTT. Translating it yields CASRIQSGRQTGELFF.

This clone was counted only a few times. The chain links TRBV5-1 to TRBJ1-1; 9 bases line up with TRBD1. There are 15 residues in the CDR3. After removal of 1 base from V and 0 bases from J, the junction contained 1 base not matched to a gene. Germline-derived CDR1 and CDR2 are SGHRS and YFSETQ. The CDR3 region has the DNA TGCGCCAGCAGCTTGACAGGGGGCCTGAACACTGAAGCTTTCTTT. Protein: CASSLTGGLNTEAFF.

The chain is built from TRBV7-8 and TRBJ2-3, with D perhaps TRBD2 (5 bases). The CDR3 contains 16 residues. The V end was cut by 1 base, the J end by 2 bases, with 13 bases between. Looked up from germline, CDR1 is SGHVS and CDR2 is FQNEAQ. DNA for the CDR3: TGTGCCAGCAGCTTAGTTTACGGGATTAACACAGATACGCAGTATTTT. Amino acid sequence: CASSLVYGINTDTQYF.

The chain employs TRBV19 and TRBJ2-3; 10 nucleotides align to TRBD2. The V segment lost 5 bases and the J segment 14 bases; nucleotides outside the gene matches: 7. Germline-derived CDR1 and CDR2 are LNHDA and SQIVND (reference sequence). This CDR3 has 12 amino acids. CDR3 region: CASSSSGRSWYF. CDR3 nucleotide sequence: TGTGCCAGTAGTTCTAGCGGGAGATCTTGGTATTTT.

The rearrangement links TRBV6-1 to TRBJ2-1; possible D gene TRBD2, 5 bases. V shed 3 bases and J shed 8 bases, with 14 bases lying between them. This CDR3 is built from 14 residues. Looked up from germline, CDR1 is MNHNS and CDR2 is SASEGT. The CDR3 nucleotides read TGTGCCAGCAGTGACTCCCTAGCTTTCGATGAGCAGTTCTTC. Encoded protein: CASSDSLAFDEQFF.